The clone carrying this T cell receptor (beta chain) showed up many times. Germline values: CDR1 SGHRS, CDR2 YFSETQ. The V end lost 0 bases, the J end lost 2 bases, and 8 bases lay between the germline ends. The CDR3 spans 14 residues. Unique molecular identifiers were incorporated when the TCRbeta library was constructed. TCRdb re-analysed the PCR reads in MiXCR, keeping a single row per CDR3 protein. Seen here are 200,000 to 250,000 distinct CDR3 sequences, under 9.5% observed once, and the top ten hold less than 8%. These data are taken from a study of T-cell reconstitution after alpha-beta-depleted transplantation in children.

This clonotype originated in a human donor who donated a stem cell graft to a child with acute lymphoblastic leukemia. The chain combines TRBV5-1 with TRBJ2-5; a weak D match, TRBD2 (6 bases). The sequenced sample was PBMCs from the stem cell graft donor, obtained from the stem cell graft. In nucleotides, the CDR3 is TGCGCCAGCAGCTTGGTAGCGGATCAAGAGACCCAGTACTTC. The encoded protein is CASSLVADQETQYF. Based on the CDR3 plus reference TRBV5-1 and TRBJ2-5, the full variable domain is KAGVTQTPRYLIKTRGQQVTLSCSPISGHRSVSWYQQTPGQGLQFLFEYFSETQRNKGNFPGRFSGRQFSNSRSEMNVSTLELGDSALYLCASSLVADQETQYFGPGTRLLVL.